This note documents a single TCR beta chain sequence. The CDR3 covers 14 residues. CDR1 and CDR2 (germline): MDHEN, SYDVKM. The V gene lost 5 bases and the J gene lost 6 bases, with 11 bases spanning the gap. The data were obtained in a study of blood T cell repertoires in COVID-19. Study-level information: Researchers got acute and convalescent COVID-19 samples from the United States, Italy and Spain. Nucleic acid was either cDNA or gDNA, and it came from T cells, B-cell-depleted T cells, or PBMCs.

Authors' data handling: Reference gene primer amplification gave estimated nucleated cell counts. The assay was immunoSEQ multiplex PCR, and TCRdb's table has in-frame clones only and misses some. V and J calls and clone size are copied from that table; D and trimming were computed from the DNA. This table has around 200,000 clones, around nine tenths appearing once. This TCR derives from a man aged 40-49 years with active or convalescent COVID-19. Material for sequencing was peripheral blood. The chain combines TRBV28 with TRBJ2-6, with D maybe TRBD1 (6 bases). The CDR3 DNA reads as TGTGCCAGCAGTCTACAGGGCATGGCCAACGTCCTGACTTTC. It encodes CASSLQGMANVLTF.